This T cell receptor beta chain was recorded in a study of beta chain features in type 1 diabetes. Study information: No patient-donor differences in age, gender, total cells or subset yield. Study results and caveats: Patients with type 1 diabetes showed fewer VDJ junction insertions and more deletions. Moderate yet significant TCRB CDR3 shortening was seen in Type 1 diabetes patients in all four CD4+ subsets.

The V end lost 9 bases, the J end lost 9 bases, and 18 bases lay between the germline ends. The CDR3 has 13 residues. Germline V gives CDR1 LGHNT, CDR2 FRNRAP. Worth noting for this clone: Its antigen is unknown.

The authors reverse transcribed all of the isolated RNA, so sequencing captured expressed TCRB transcripts. The repertoire was sequenced with immunoSEQ multiplex PCR; TCRdb's copy has only in-frame clones and lacks some. The table shows 600,000 to 700,000 clones, with over 10% occurring only once. Isolation of CD4+ naive, central memory, regulatory and stem cell-like memory cells was achieved by sorting via CD45RO/CCR7/CD25/CD127/CD95/CD27. The authors obtained over 95% purity in all sorted populations. V usage is TRBV12-5 and J usage is TRBJ2-1; D may be TRBD1 or TRBD2 (5 bases each). This TCR derives from a man aged 18 to 29 with type 1 diabetes. Sequencing was carried out using naive CD4+ T cells from blood. For the CDR3, the DNA is TGTGCTAGCTCCACGGGGCCGTGGGTTGAGCAGTTCTTC. It encodes CASSTGPWVEQFF.